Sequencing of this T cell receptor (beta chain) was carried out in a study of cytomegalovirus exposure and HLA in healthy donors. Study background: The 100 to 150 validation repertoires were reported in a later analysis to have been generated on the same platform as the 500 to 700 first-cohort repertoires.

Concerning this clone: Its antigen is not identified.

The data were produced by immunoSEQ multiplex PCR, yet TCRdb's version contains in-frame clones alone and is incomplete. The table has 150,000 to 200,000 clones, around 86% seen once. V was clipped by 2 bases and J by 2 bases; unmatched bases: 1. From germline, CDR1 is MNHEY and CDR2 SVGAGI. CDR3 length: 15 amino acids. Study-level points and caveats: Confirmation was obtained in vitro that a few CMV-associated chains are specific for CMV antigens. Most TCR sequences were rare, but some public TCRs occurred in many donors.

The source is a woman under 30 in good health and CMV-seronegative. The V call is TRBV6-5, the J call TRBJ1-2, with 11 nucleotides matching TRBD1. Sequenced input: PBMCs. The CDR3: CASSYGDRGNYGYTF. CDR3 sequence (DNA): TGTGCCAGCAGTTACGGGGACAGGGGGAACTATGGCTACACCTTC.